The clone carrying this T cell receptor (beta chain) was counted ten times or more. These data are taken from a study of spatial heterogeneity in lung cancer. Looked up from germline, CDR1 is MDHEN and CDR2 is SYDVKM. The V gene end was trimmed by 7 bases and the J gene end by 1 base; junction bases not matched to a gene: 10. This CDR3 has 16 residues. In the library, each TCR cDNA molecule bore its own unique molecular identifier. A single record per CDR3 protein comes from TCRdb applying MiXCR to the 5' RACE reads. The sample shows 35,000 to 55,000 distinct CDR3 sequences, more than 20% of them seen only once. Time point in this sample: blood at routine non-recurrence follow-up after resection.

This specimen was PBMCs, taken at follow-up. The clonotype originates from a female donor with early-stage non-small cell lung cancer. The chain employs TRBV28 and TRBJ2-3, with 8 bases lining up with TRBD1. In DNA, the CDR3 is TGTGCCAGCACCCCCCCGACAGGGGAGGGCACAGATACGCAGTATTTT. Amino acid sequence: CASTPPTGEGTDTQYF. Based on the CDR3 plus reference TRBV28 and TRBJ2-3, the full variable domain is DVKVTQSSRYLVKRTGEKVFLECVQDMDHENMFWYRQDPGLGLRLIYFSYDVKMKEKGDIPEGYSVSREKKERFSLILESASTNQTSMYLCASTPPTGEGTDTQYFGPGTRLTVL.